Below, one TCR beta chain is given with its context. The data stem from a study of cytomegalovirus exposure and HLA in healthy donors. Primers: 60 Vbeta forward and 13 Jbeta reverse. The assay was immunoSEQ multiplex PCR, and TCRdb's table has in-frame clones only and misses some. Here the sample spans under 250,000 clones, roughly 80% being singletons. This clonotype originated in a woman aged 40-49 years in good health and CMV-seronegative. The sequenced material came from PBMCs.

The CDR3 nucleotides are TGTGCCAGCAGCCGACGACTAGCGGAGACCTACAATGAGCAGTTCTTC. This sequence encodes CASSRRLAETYNEQFF. The J gene is TRBJ2-1, the V gene TRBV7-7; 9 bases match TRBD2. J was trimmed by 2 bases and V by 5 bases; bases with no gene match: 7. CDR1 and CDR2 (germline): SSHAT, FNYEAQ (reference sequence). The CDR3 is 16 amino acids.